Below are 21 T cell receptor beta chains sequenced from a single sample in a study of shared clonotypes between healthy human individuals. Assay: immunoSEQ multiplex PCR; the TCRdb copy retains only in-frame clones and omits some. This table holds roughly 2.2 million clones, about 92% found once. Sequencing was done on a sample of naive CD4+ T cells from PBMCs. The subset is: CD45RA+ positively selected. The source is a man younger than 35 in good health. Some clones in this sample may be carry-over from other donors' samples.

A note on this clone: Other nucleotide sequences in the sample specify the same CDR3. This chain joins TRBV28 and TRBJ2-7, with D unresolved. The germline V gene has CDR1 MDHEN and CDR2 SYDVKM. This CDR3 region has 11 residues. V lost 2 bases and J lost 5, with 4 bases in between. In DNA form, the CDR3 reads TGTGCCAGCAGTTTAGGCCACGAGCAGTACTTC. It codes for CASSLGHEQYF.

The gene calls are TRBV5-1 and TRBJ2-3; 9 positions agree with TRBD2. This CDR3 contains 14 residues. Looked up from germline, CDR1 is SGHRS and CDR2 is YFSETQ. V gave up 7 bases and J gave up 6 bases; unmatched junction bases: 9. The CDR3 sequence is CASALAGGFDTQYF. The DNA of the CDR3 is TGCGCCAGCGCCCTCGCGGGAGGGTTTGATACGCAGTATTTT.

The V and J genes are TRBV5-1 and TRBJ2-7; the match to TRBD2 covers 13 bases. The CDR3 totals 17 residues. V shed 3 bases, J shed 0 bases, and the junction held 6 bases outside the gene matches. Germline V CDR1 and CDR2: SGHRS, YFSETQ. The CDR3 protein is CASSSTSGRTHSYEQYF. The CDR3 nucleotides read TGCGCCAGCAGCTCGACTAGCGGGAGGACTCACTCCTACGAGCAGTACTTC.

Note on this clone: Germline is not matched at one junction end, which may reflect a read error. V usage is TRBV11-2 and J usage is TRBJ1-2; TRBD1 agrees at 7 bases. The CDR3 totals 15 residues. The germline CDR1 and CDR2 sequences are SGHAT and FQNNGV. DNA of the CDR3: TGTGCCAGCAGCTCAATTGCCCTAAGACAGGGATTAGGCCGCTTC. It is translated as CASSSIALRQGLGRF. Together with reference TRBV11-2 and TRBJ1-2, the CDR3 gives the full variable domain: EAGVAQSPRYKIIEKRQSVAFWCNPISGHATLYWYQQILGQGPKLLIQFQNNGVVDDSQLPKDRFSAERLKGVDSTLKIQPAKLEDSAVYLCASSSIALRQGLGRFGSGTRLTVV.

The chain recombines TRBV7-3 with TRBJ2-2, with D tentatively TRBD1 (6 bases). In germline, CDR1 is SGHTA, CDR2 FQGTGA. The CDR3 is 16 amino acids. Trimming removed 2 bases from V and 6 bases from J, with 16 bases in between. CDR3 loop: CASSLLAPRQAGELFF. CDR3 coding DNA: TGTGCCAGCAGCTTACTAGCTCCGAGACAGGCCGGGGAGCTGTTTTTT.

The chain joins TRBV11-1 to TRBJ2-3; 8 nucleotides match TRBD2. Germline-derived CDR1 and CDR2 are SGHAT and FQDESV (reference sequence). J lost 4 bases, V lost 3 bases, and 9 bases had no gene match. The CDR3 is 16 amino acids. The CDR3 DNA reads TGTGCCAGCAGCTTTCGTCTCGGGAGGGCCGCAGATACGCAGTATTTT. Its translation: CASSFRLGRAADTQYF.

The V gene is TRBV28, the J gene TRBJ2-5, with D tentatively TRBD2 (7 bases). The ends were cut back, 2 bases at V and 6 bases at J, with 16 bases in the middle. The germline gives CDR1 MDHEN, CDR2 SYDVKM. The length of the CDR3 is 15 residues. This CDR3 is CASSLGGAGRKTQYF. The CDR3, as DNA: TGTGCCAGCAGTTTAGGGGGGGCAGGGAGGAAGACCCAGTACTTC.

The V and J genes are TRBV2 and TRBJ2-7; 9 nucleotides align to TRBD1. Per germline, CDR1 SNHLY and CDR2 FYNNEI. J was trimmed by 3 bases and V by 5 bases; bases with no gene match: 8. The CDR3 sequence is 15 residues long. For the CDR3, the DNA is TGTGCCAGCAGTCGAATCCCGGGACAGGGCTACGAGCAGTACTTC. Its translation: CASSRIPGQGYEQYF.

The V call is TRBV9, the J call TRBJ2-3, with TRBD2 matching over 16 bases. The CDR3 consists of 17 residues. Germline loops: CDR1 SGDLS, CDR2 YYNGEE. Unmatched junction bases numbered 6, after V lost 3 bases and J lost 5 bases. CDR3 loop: CASSAGLAGGLGDTQYF. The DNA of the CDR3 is TGTGCCAGCAGCGCGGGACTAGCGGGAGGGTTAGGAGATACGCAGTATTTT.

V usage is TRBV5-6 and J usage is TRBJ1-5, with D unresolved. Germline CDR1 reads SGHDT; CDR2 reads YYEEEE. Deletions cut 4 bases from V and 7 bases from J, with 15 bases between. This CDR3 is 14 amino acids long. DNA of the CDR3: TGTGCCAGCAGCAGCAGAGGGTGGAAACAGCCCCAGCATTTT. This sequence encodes CASSSRGWKQPQHF.

In DNA, the CDR3 is TGTGCCATCAGTGAGTCGGGAGACACCAATCAGCCCCAGCATTTT. Translating gives CAISESGDTNQPQHF. This chain links TRBV10-3 with TRBJ1-5, with D unresolved. This CDR3 region has 15 residues. The germline V gene has CDR1 ENHRY and CDR2 SYGVKD. Trimming cost V 0 bases and J 3 bases, with 9 bases left between them.

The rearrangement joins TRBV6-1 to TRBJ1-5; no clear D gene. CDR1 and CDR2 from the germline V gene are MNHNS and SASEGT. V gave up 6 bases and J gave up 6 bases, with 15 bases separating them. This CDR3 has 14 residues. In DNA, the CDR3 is TGTGCCAGCAGAGCTTCTAACCTGGGTCAGCCCCAGCATTTT. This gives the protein CASRASNLGQPQHF.

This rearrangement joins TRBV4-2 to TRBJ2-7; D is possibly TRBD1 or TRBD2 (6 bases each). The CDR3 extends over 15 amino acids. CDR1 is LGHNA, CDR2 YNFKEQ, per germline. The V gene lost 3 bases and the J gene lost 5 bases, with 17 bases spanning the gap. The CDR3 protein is CASSHGVRGENEQYF. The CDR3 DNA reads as TGTGCCAGCAGCCATGGGGTTAGGGGGGAGAACGAGCAGTACTTC.

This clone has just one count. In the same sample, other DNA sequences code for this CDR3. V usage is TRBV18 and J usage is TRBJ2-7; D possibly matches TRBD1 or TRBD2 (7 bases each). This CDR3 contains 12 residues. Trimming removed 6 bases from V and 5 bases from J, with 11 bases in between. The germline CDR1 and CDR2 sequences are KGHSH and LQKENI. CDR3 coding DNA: TGTGCCAGCTCCCCAGGGGGGGACGAGCAGTACTTC. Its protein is CASSPGGDEQYF.

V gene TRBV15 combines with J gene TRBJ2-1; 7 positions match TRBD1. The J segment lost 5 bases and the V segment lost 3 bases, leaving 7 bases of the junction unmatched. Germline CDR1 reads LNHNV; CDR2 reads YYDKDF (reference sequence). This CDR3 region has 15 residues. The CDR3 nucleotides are TGTGCCACCAGCAGCCGGGACAGAAGTAACAATGAGCAGTTCTTC. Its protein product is CATSSRDRSNNEQFF. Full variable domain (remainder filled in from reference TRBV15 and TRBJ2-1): DAMVIQNPRYQVTQFGKPVTLSCSQTLNHNVMYWYQQKSSQAPKLLFHYYDKDFNNEADTPDNFQSRRPNTSFCFLDIRSPGLGDTAMYLCATSSRDRSNNEQFFGPGTRLTVL.

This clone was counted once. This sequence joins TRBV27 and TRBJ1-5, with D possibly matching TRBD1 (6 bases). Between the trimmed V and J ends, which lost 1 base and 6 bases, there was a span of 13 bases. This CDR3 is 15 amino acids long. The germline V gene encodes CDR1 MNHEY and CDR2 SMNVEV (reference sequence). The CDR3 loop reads CASSLFGRGGQPQHF. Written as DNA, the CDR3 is TGTGCCAGCAGTTTATTCGGCAGGGGAGGTCAGCCCCAGCATTTT.

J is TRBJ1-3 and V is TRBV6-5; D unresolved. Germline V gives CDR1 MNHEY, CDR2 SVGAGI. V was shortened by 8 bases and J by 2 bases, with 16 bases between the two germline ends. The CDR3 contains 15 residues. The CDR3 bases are TGTGCCAGCGCCCAAGGGTCTTCCCCTGGAAACACCATATATTTT. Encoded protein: CASAQGSSPGNTIYF.

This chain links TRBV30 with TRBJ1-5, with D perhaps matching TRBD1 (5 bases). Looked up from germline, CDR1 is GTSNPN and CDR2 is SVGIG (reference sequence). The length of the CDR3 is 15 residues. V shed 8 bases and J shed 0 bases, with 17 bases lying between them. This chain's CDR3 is CAATWGRYSNQPQHF. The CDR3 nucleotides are TGTGCCGCCACCTGGGGGAGGTATAGCAATCAGCCCCAGCATTTT. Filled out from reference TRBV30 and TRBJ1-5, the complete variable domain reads SQTIHQWPATLVQPVGSPLSLECTVEGTSNPNLYWYRQAAGRGLQLLFYSVGIGQISSEVPQNLSASRPQDRQFILSSKKLLLSDSGFYLCAATWGRYSNQPQHFGDGTRLSIL.

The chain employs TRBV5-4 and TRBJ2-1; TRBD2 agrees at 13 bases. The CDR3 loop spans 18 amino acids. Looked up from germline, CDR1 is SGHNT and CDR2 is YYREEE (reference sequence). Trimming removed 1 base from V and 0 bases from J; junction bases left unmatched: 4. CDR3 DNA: TGTGCCAGCAGCTTGAAACTAGCGGGAGGGCTCTCCTACAATGAGCAGTTCTTC. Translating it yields CASSLKLAGGLSYNEQFF.

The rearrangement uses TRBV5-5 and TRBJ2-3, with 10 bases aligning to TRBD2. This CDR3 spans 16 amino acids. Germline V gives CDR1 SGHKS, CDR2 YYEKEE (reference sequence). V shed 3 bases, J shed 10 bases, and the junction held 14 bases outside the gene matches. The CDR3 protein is CASSSASGRVSVPQYF. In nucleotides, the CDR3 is TGTGCCAGCAGCTCCGCGAGCGGGAGGGTCTCCGTACCGCAGTATTTT.

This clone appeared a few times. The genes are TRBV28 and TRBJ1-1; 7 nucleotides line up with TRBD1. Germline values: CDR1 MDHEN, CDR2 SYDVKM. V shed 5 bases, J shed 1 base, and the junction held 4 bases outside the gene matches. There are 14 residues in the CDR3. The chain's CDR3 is CASSRTGENTEAFF. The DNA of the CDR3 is TGTGCCAGCAGTCGGACAGGAGAGAACACTGAAGCTTTCTTT. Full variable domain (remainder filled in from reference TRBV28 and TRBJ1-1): DVKVTQSSRYLVKRTGEKVFLECVQDMDHENMFWYRQDPGLGLRLIYFSYDVKMKEKGDIPEGYSVSREKKERFSLILESASTNQTSMYLCASSRTGENTEAFFGQGTRLTVV.